The entry below gives a single T cell receptor beta chain sequence along with its context. Its antigen remains unknown. This record belongs to a study of cytomegalovirus exposure and HLA in healthy donors. Study-level information: It was reported in a later analysis that the approximately 110 validation repertoires used the same platform as the roughly 700 first-cohort repertoires.

TCRdb's table, derived via immunoSEQ multiplex PCR, lists solely in-frame clones and lacks some. The sample includes roughly 120,000 clones, around 94% of them seen just once. Germline lookup yields CDR1 GTSNPN and CDR2 SVGIG (reference sequence). Trimming shortened V by 0 bases and J by 1 base, and 16 bases separated the two germline ends. The CDR3 loop spans 16 amino acids. Findings of the study overall: Cytomegalovirus status was reportedly diagnosed by the classifier with high sensitivity and specificity.

The study drew the donors from its 120-subject validation cohort, separate from the roughly 700-subject first cohort. The rearrangement links TRBV30 to TRBJ2-7; weak D call: TRBD2 (5 bases). Sample: PBMCs. The source is a young woman in good health and CMV-seronegative. CDR3 sequence reads: CAWSVLREKGSYEQYF. CDR3 in DNA: TGTGCCTGGAGTGTACTTCGGGAAAAAGGGTCCTACGAGCAGTACTTC.